This T cell receptor (beta chain) was documented in a study of shared clonotypes between healthy human individuals. Study-wide results and caveats: Compared with memory subsets, naive subsets generally had larger estimated richness. Few donors restricted represented genetic and exposure-history diversity. Approximately 5.4% of naive CD4 clonotypes were common to a handful of donors.

Within Nashville, Tennessee resided all donors, each a Caucasian adult. Clones were sequenced by immunoSEQ multiplex PCR, and TCRdb holds only the in-frame ones, with some missing. The sample includes more than 2 million clones, 90% to 96% of them seen just once. Germline CDR1 MDHEN, CDR2 SYDVKM. Trimming removed 2 bases from V and 2 bases from J; junction bases left unmatched: 3. The CDR3 consists of 15 residues. A word on this clone: Its target is unknown.

The receptor was derived from a man between 18 and 29 years old in good health. The sequencing input was naive CD4+ T cells sorted from blood. Subset noted: CD45RA+ positively selected. The genes are TRBV28 and TRBJ1-2; 9 bases are a match to TRBD1. The CDR3: CASSLGDRENYGYTF. The CDR3 region has the DNA TGTGCCAGCAGTTTAGGGGACAGGGAAAACTATGGCTACACCTTC.